This paragraph covers one T cell receptor beta chain sequence. The data were obtained in a study of T cell changes during pregnancy in multiple sclerosis. Trimming stripped 2 bases from V and 4 bases from J, with 17 bases between. Germline assignment: CDR1 GTSNPN and CDR2 SVGIG (reference sequence). CDR3 size: 15 residues. Only in-frame clones appear in the TCRdb table, and some are missing; sequencing was by immunoSEQ multiplex PCR. Altogether tens of thousands of clones are present, around nine tenths being singletons, with the ten largest covering 0.2% to 0.25%. This TCR derives from a female donor with multiple sclerosis, enrolled in a pregnancy study. Here the sequenced sample was CD4+ T cells from peripheral blood mononuclear cells, taken before pregnancy. This chain links TRBV30 with TRBJ2-5; D perhaps matches TRBD1 (6 bases). The CDR3 is CAWSWGPPTRETQYF. In nucleotides, the CDR3 is TGTGCCTGGAGTTGGGGGCCTCCGACCAGAGAGACCCAGTACTTC. The whole variable domain, remainder taken from reference TRBV30 and TRBJ2-5, is SQTIHQWPATLVQPVGSPLSLECTVEGTSNPNLYWYRQAAGRGLQLLFYSVGIGQISSEVPQNLSASRPQDRQFILSSKKLLLSDSGFYLCAWSWGPPTRETQYFGPGTRLLVL.